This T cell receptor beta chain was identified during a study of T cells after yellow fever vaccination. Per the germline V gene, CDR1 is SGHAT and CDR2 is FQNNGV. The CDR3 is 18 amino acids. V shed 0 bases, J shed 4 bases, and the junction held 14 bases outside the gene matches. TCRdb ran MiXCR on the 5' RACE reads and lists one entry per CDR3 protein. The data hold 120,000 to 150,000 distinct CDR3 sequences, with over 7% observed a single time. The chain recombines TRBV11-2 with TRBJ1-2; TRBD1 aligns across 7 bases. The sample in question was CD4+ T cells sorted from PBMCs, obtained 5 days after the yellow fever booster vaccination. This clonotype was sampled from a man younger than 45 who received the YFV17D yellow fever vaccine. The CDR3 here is CASSLEGLRGGDGYGYTF. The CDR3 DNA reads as TGTGCCAGCAGCTTAGAGGGGCTGAGAGGGGGCGACGGCTATGGCTACACCTTC. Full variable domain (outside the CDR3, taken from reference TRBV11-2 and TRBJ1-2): EAGVAQSPRYKIIEKRQSVAFWCNPISGHATLYWYQQILGQGPKLLIQFQNNGVVDDSQLPKDRFSAERLKGVDSTLKIQPAKLEDSAVYLCASSLEGLRGGDGYGYTFGSGTRLTVV.